The 2 T cell receptor beta chains presented below share a single source sample, sequenced in a study of shared clonotypes between healthy human individuals. Method: immunoSEQ multiplex PCR; TCRdb's copy keeps in-frame clones and lacks some. The table lists around 600,000 clones, around 97% of them singletons. The sample consisted of naive CD4+ T cells sorted from blood. Stated subset: CD45RA+ positively selected. Receptor source: a woman in her twenties or thirties in good health.

The chain carries TRBV28 and TRBJ1-2, with 7 positions matching TRBD1. The CDR3 length is 13 residues. The ends lost 7 bases at V and 8 bases at J; junction bases unmatched: 10. Germline V gene data show CDR1 as MDHEN and CDR2 as SYDVKM. CDR3 residues: CASKGGGRRGYTF. The CDR3 DNA sequence: TGTGCCAGCAAGGGAGGGGGCCGCCGGGGCTACACCTTC.

The chain has TRBV4-1 and TRBJ2-7; D possibly corresponds to TRBD2 (5 bases). Trimming took 3 bases from V and 6 from J, leaving 18 bases between them. From germline, CDR1 is MGHRA and CDR2 YSYEKL. CDR3 length equals 15 residues. The chain's CDR3 is CASSQPDLRAREQYF. CDR3 nucleotide sequence: TGCGCCAGCAGCCAGCCGGACTTAAGGGCCCGCGAGCAGTACTTC.